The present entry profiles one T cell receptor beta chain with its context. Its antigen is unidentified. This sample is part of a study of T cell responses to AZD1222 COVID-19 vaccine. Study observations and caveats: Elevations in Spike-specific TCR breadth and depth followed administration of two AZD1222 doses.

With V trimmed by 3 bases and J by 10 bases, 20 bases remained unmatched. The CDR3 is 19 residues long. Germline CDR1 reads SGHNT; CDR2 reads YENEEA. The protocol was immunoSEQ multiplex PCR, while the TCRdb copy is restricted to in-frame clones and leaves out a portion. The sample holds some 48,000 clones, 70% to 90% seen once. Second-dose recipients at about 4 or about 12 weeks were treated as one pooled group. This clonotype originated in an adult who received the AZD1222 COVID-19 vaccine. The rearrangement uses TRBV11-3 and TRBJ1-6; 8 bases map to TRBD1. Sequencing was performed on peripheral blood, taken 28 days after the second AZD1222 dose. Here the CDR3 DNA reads TGTGCCAGCAGCTTCCATACCGAGACAGGGGCCCTGGGGTTCTCACCCCTCCACTTT. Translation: CASSFHTETGALGFSPLHF.